This T cell receptor beta chain was recovered during a study of identical twins. Notes on the study in general: Cross-sectional statistics, not tracking of the same donors, supported the conclusions.

Template switching introduced a universal primer site, and the cDNA bore unique molecular identifiers. TCRdb processed the 5' RACE reads anew with MiXCR; each CDR3 protein has one entry. This sample has 450,000 or so distinct CDR3 sequences, with 20% to 25% found just once. This clonotype was counted between two and nine times. The antigen remains unidentified. The germline V and J ends were trimmed by 5 bases and 8 bases, with 21 bases remaining between them. CDR3 length equals 15 residues. Germline V gene sequence: CDR1 LGHNT, CDR2 FRNRAP. These data are also associated with another study on T cells expressing NK-cell markers. That work states: Of the CD8+ T cell pool in about 6 donors, roughly 1.0-8% was accounted for by dominant NKG2C+ clonotypes.

The receptor was isolated from a woman younger than 35 in good health. This chain links TRBV12-5 with TRBJ1-2, with D unclear. Sequencing was carried out using CD4+ T cells sorted from blood. The CDR3 nucleotides are TGTGCTAGTGGTCTATCAAATCCCCCCCCGTGGGGCTACACCTTC. It is translated as CASGLSNPPPWGYTF. The full variable domain, with the rest looked up from reference TRBV12-5 and TRBJ1-2, is DARVTQTPRHKVTEMGQEVTMRCQPILGHNTVFWYRQTMMQGLELLAYFRNRAPLDDSGMPKDRFSAEMPDATLATLKIQPSEPRDSAVYFCASGLSNPPPWGYTFGSGTRLTVV.